The T cell receptor beta chain described here comes from a study of blood T cell repertoires in COVID-19. The data were produced by immunoSEQ multiplex PCR, yet TCRdb's version contains in-frame clones alone and is incomplete. This table has over 25,000 clones, around 87% appearing once. The length of the CDR3 is 17 residues. Germline V gene lookup returns CDR1 KGHSH and CDR2 LQKENI. The trim removed 2 bases at V and 1 base at J, leaving 7 bases unmatched. The receptor's source is a man in his sixties with acute or convalescent COVID-19. What was sequenced was peripheral blood. The chain uses TRBV18 and TRBJ1-2; 10 bases line up with TRBD1. The CDR3 region is CASSPGTGDWDNYGYTF. The CDR3 bases are TGTGCCAGCTCACCAGGGACAGGGGATTGGGATAACTATGGCTACACCTTC.